This T cell receptor beta chain was found in a study of OX40 agonist ivuxolimab in advanced cancers. General study findings and limits: The 0.1-3.0 mg/kg partial responders had among the lowest clonal expansion.

Germline values: CDR1 MDHEN, CDR2 SYDVKM. J was trimmed by 7 bases and V by 3 bases; bases with no gene match: 10. CDR3 length: 16 amino acids. Method: immunoSEQ multiplex PCR; TCRdb's copy keeps in-frame clones and lacks some. The sample contains about 79,000 clones, about 85% of which appear only once. A word on this clone: Its specificity is unknown.

Peripheral blood came from all dose cohorts at three timepoints. V usage is TRBV28 and J usage is TRBJ2-5, with TRBD2 identical over 11 bases. The clonotype was recovered from an adult with an advanced solid tumor such as melanoma, head and neck, liver or kidney cancer. The sequencing used CD4+ or CD8+ T cells sorted from blood, collected in a trial of the OX40 agonist ivuxolimab. CDR3 nucleotide sequence: TGTGCCAGCAGTTTTGAGGAGACTAGCGGGGTGGGGACCCAGTACTTC. Its protein product is CASSFEETSGVGTQYF.